One sample yielded the 24 T cell receptor beta chains listed below, sequenced in a study of T cells in Graves' hyperthyroidism and ophthalmopathy (dated by TCRdb to the late 2010s). The library was made by multiplex PCR. TCRdb names Illumina HiSeq 2000 as the instrument used. TCR beta CDR3 regions were amplified from RNA transcripts. The first round of RT-PCR for the TCR CDR3 was performed with the HTBI primer set and the Qiagen OneStep RT-PCR kit. Using fastp trimming at Q25 and MiXCR clonotype assembly, TCRdb reanalyzed the public sequencing data and kept in-frame beta chains. Rows matching on CDR3 protein sequence are summarized as one entry with the most common DNA and genes. The sample data list approximately 500,000 distinct CDR3 sequences, and approximately 44% of these were observed just once. The ten most abundant clones make up approximately 8.4% of the sample. The sequenced sample was peripheral blood or thyroid tissue (not recorded which). Receptors were obtained from a woman aged 18-35 years with Graves' hyperthyroidism.

The chain has TRBV29-1 and TRBJ1-2, with D maybe TRBD1 (6 bases). Germline V gene sequence: CDR1 SQVTM, CDR2 ANQGSEA. This CDR3 has 13 residues. Between the trimmed V and J ends, which lost 8 bases and 5 bases, there was a span of 18 bases. DNA for the CDR3: TGCAGCAGTGAAAGGGGGGCTGAATATGGCTACACCTTC. Protein sequence: CSSERGAEYGYTF. The whole variable domain, filled in from reference TRBV29-1 and TRBJ1-2, reads SAVISQKPSRDICQRGTSLTIQCQVDSQVTMMFWYRQQPGQSLTLIATANQGSEATYESGFVIDKFPISRPNLTFSTLTVSNMSPEDSSIYLCSSERGAEYGYTFGSGTRLTVV.

This chain joins TRBV7-9 and TRBJ1-2; D remains ambiguous. In germline, CDR1 is SEHNR, CDR2 FQNEAQ (reference sequence). With 6 bases removed from V and 8 bases from J, the gap between germline ends came to 10 bases. The CDR3 extends over 11 amino acids. CDR3 sequence (DNA): TGTGCCAGCAGAGGAGGGAGAGGCTACACCTTC. This codes for CASRGGRGYTF.

This clonotype showed up just a few times. The chain joins TRBV6-6 to TRBJ1-1; D is unclear. Germline V gives CDR1 MNHNY, CDR2 SVGAGI (reference sequence). CDR3 length: 14 amino acids. V lost 0 bases to trimming and J lost 2 bases, with 7 bases between them. DNA of the CDR3: TGTGCCAGCAGTTACTCGACCAGAAACACTGAAGCTTTCTTT. This codes for CASSYSTRNTEAFF.

The chain combines TRBV29-1 with TRBJ1-1; 9 positions agree with TRBD1. The CDR3 is 15 amino acids. Germline assignment: CDR1 SQVTM and CDR2 ANQGSEA. The V and J ends lost 3 bases and 2 bases, in that order; junction bases with no gene match: 7. The DNA of the CDR3 is TGCAGCGTTGAGGAAGGGGACAGGGAAAACACTGAAGCTTTCTTT. This gives the protein CSVEEGDRENTEAFF.

The chain joins TRBV2 to TRBJ2-7; D assignment may be TRBD1 or TRBD2 (5 bases each). The J call may be mistaken, given a closer DNA end match to TRBJ2-1. Germline-derived CDR1 and CDR2 are SNHLY and FYNNEI. CDR3 length: 14 residues. The CDR3 DNA is TGTGCCAGCAGTGGAGGGGACTCCTACAATGAGCAGTTCTTC. Its translation is CASSGGDSYNEQFF.

V usage is TRBV2 and J usage is TRBJ1-6, with D perhaps matching TRBD1 (5 bases). CDR1 is SNHLY, CDR2 FYNNEI, per germline. V lost 6 bases to trimming and J lost 1 base, with 10 bases between them. The CDR3 runs 15 residues. The CDR3 here is CASRNQGSYNSPLHF. The CDR3, as DNA: TGTGCCAGCAGGAACCAGGGATCCTATAATTCACCCCTCCACTTT.

This clonotype was detected only a few times. The genes are TRBV7-2 and TRBJ2-1; D unresolved. Germline CDR1 is SGHTA and CDR2 is FQGNSA. V was clipped by 1 base and J by 1 base, with 8 bases between them. The CDR3 runs to 15 residues. In nucleotides, the CDR3 is TGTGCCAGCAGCTTAGAGGTTCATTCCTACAATGAGCAGTTCTTC. Amino acid sequence: CASSLEVHSYNEQFF.

The rearrangement uses TRBV5-1 and TRBJ2-7; TRBD1 matches 12 bases. The CDR3 spans 14 residues. V shed 5 bases and J 5 bases; nucleotides not matched to a gene: 5. Germline loops: CDR1 SGHRS, CDR2 YFSETQ. CDR3 protein: CASRPGQGANEQYF. The CDR3 bases are TGCGCCAGCAGACCGGGACAGGGGGCAAACGAGCAGTACTTC. The variable domain in full, with the rest retrieved from reference TRBV5-1 and TRBJ2-7, is KAGVTQTPRYLIKTRGQQVTLSCSPISGHRSVSWYQQTPGQGLQFLFEYFSETQRNKGNFPGRFSGRQFSNSRSEMNVSTLELGDSALYLCASRPGQGANEQYFGPGTRLTVT.

CDR3 sequence (DNA): TGTGCCAGCAAAGGATTCGTAGCGTCAGATACGCAGTATTTT. As protein: CASKGFVASDTQYF. J is TRBJ2-3 and V is TRBV7-2, with a weak D call TRBD2 (5 bases). This CDR3 spans 14 amino acids. Germline assignment: CDR1 SGHTA and CDR2 FQGNSA. V lost 7 bases to trimming and J lost 4 bases, with 15 bases between them.

This clonotype was counted between two and nine times. The V and J genes are TRBV30 and TRBJ1-5, with TRBD1 matching over 9 bases. Germline lookup yields CDR1 GTSNPN and CDR2 SVGIG (reference sequence). V lost 2 bases and J lost 6; bases outside the gene matches: 5. The CDR3 runs 14 residues. The CDR3 DNA sequence: TGTGCCTGGAGTACCGGGACAGGGACTCAGCCCCAGCATTTT. Translation gives CAWSTGTGTQPQHF.

This sequence joins TRBV15 and TRBJ2-7; D is uncertain. This CDR3 region has 15 residues. Trimming stripped 1 base from V and 0 bases from J, with 10 bases between. The germline CDR1 and CDR2 sequences are LNHNV and YYDKDF (reference sequence). The CDR3 DNA reads TGTGCCACCAGCAGAGGGCGAAAGGGCTCCTACGAGCAGTACTTC. Encoded protein: CATSRGRKGSYEQYF.

The chain has TRBV10-3 and TRBJ1-5; D is uncertain. V was clipped by 8 bases and J by 14 bases, with 16 bases between them. CDR3 length: 11 amino acids. Germline-derived CDR1 and CDR2 are ENHRY and SYGVKD. CDR3 sequence reads: CAISRAPYEHF. The CDR3 DNA follows: TGTGCCATCTCTCGGGCTCCCTACGAGCATTTT.

This clonotype has a single count. V gene TRBV7-3 combines with J gene TRBJ2-1, with TRBD2 matching over 11 bases. The CDR3 length is 16 residues. Germline V gives CDR1 SGHTA, CDR2 FQGTGA. The V and J ends lost 1 base and 6 bases, in that order; junction bases with no gene match: 5. The CDR3 spells CASSLIGLAGGNEQFF. In DNA form, the CDR3 reads TGTGCCAGCAGCTTAATCGGTCTAGCGGGAGGCAATGAGCAGTTCTTC.

V and J are TRBV4-1 and TRBJ1-2, with 9 bases fitting TRBD1. Looked up from germline, CDR1 is MGHRA and CDR2 is YSYEKL. The CDR3 is made up of 17 amino acids. After removal of 1 base from V and 6 bases from J, the junction contained 12 bases not matched to a gene. CDR3 sequence reads: CASSQAGADRGRNGYTF. The CDR3 DNA reads TGCGCCAGCAGCCAAGCAGGGGCGGACAGGGGTAGGAATGGCTACACCTTC.

This clonotype came up many times. The genes are TRBV2 and TRBJ2-7; 8 bases agree with TRBD1. This CDR3 region has 14 residues. The ends lost 4 bases at V and 1 base at J; junction bases unmatched: 3. CDR1 is SNHLY, CDR2 FYNNEI, per germline. As DNA, the CDR3 is TGTGCCAGCAGTGGACAGGGGATTTCCTACGAGCAGTACTTC. Its translation: CASSGQGISYEQYF.

This clonotype was picked up many times. The rearrangement links TRBV10-3 to TRBJ2-5; D is uncertain. The CDR3 is made up of 13 amino acids. The germline gives CDR1 ENHRY, CDR2 SYGVKD. Trimming pared 4 bases from V and 2 bases from J, leaving 8 bases between. CDR3 coding DNA: TGTGCCATCAGTGTTGACGGACAAGAGACCCAGTACTTC. Its protein product is CAISVDGQETQYF.

This clonotype was counted a few times. The chain employs TRBV18 and TRBJ2-7, with TRBD1 matching 8 bases. The CDR3 contains 14 residues. Germline CDR1 reads KGHSH; CDR2 reads LQKENI. Trimming removed 3 bases from V and 1 base from J; junction bases left unmatched: 2. The CDR3 here is CASSPGQESYEQYF. The CDR3 nucleotides read TGTGCCAGCTCACCGGGACAGGAGTCCTACGAGCAGTACTTC. The complete variable domain, with remaining parts taken from reference TRBV18 and TRBJ2-7, reads NAGVMQNPRHLVRRRGQEARLRCSPMKGHSHVYWYRQLPEEGLKFMVYLQKENIIDESGMPKERFSAEFPKEGPSILRIQQVVRGDSAAYFCASSPGQESYEQYFGPGTRLTVT.

The rearrangement links TRBV7-9 to TRBJ2-7, with D perhaps TRBD2 (5 bases). V lost 6 bases, J lost 5 bases, and 17 bases lay in between. Germline CDR1 reads SEHNR; CDR2 reads FQNEAQ (reference sequence). CDR3 length: 14 amino acids. CDR3 protein: CASSFRDLGDEQYF. The CDR3 region has the DNA TGTGCCAGCAGTTTTCGAGACTTGGGAGACGAGCAGTACTTC.

This clonotype has ten or more counts. This chain joins TRBV5-1 and TRBJ1-1; D unclear. The CDR3 loop spans 15 amino acids. Germline V gene data show CDR1 as SGHRS and CDR2 as YFSETQ. V was shortened by 5 bases and J by 0 bases, with 14 bases between the two germline ends. The CDR3 DNA sequence: TGCGCCAGCAGGCCGACGGGTTTCATGAACACTGAAGCTTTCTTT. Amino acids: CASRPTGFMNTEAFF.

This clonotype was counted a single time. This chain joins TRBV6-2 or TRBV6-3 and TRBJ1-5; D might be TRBD1 (5 bases). V was shortened by 5 bases and J by 13 bases, with 21 bases between the two germline ends. This CDR3 contains 14 residues. Germline V gene data show CDR1 as MNHEY and CDR2 as SVGEGT. CDR3 in amino acids: CASSGGTSGMEQHF. The CDR3 DNA sequence: TGTGCCAGCAGTGGGGGGACTAGCGGGATGGAGCAGCATTTT.

About this clonotype itself: A read error may account for a junction end that differs from germline. The chain is built from TRBV2 and TRBJ2-1, with D maybe TRBD2 (7 bases). Germline values: CDR1 SNHLY, CDR2 FYNNEI. CDR3 length: 14 amino acids. CDR3 protein: CATSGGADYNEQFF. The DNA of the CDR3 is TGTGCCACCAGTGGGGGGGCGGATTACAATGAGCAGTTCTTT. Looking up the rest from reference TRBV2 and TRBJ2-1 gives the full variable domain: EPEVTQTPSHQVTQMGQEVILRCVPISNHLYFYWYRQILGQKVEFLVSFYNNEISEKSEIFDDQFSVERPDGSNFTLKIRSTKLEDSAMYFCATSGGADYNEQFFGPGTRLTVL.

Concerning this clonotype: One end of the junction does not line up with germline, which may come from a read error. The chain employs TRBV7-6 and TRBJ2-7; either TRBD1 or TRBD2 may fit D (5 bases each). CDR1 is SGHVS, CDR2 FNYEAQ, per germline. This CDR3 comprises 12 residues. CDR3 coding DNA: TGTGCCAACACTCTGACTGGGGACGAGCAGTATTTC. Protein: CANTLTGDEQYF.

This clonotype has only a few counts. A read error may produce the germline difference seen at one junction end. This chain uses TRBV13 with TRBJ2-7, with a possible D match to TRBD1 (6 bases). The CDR3 sequence is 14 residues long. Germline CDR1 and CDR2: PRHDT and FYEKMQ (reference sequence). CDR3 in amino acids: CASSALDSLYEQCF. In DNA, the CDR3 is TGTGCCAGCAGCGCGTTGGACAGCCTCTACGAGCAGTGCTTC. The full variable domain, in which reference TRBV13 and TRBJ2-7 provide the parts outside the CDR3, is AAGVIQSPRHLIKEKRETATLKCYPIPRHDTVYWYQQGPGQDPQFLISFYEKMQSDKGSIPDRFSAQQFSDYHSELNMSSLELGDSALYFCASSALDSLYEQCFGPGTRLTVT.

The rearrangement links TRBV6-2 or TRBV6-3 to TRBJ2-5; 14 bases agree with TRBD2. J lost 5 bases, V lost 2 bases, and 4 bases had no gene match. CDR1 is MNHEY and CDR2 is SVGEGT in the germline V gene. The CDR3 runs to 16 residues. The CDR3 sequence: CASSYGTSGSWETQYF. DNA of the CDR3: TGTGCCAGCAGTTACGGGACTAGCGGGAGCTGGGAGACCCAGTACTTC.